This T cell receptor beta chain was captured in a study of beta chain features in type 1 diabetes. Via CD45RO/CCR7/CD25/CD127/CD95/CD27, cells of the CD4+ naive, central memory, regulatory and stem cell-like memory subsets were sorted. In germline, CDR1 is SGDLS, CDR2 YYNGEE. This CDR3 is 14 amino acids long. V gave up 4 bases and J gave up 5 bases; unmatched junction bases: 5. Study-wide results and caveats: Fewer insertions but more deletions were seen at VDJ junctions in type 1 diabetes patients. Equally in patients and controls, shorter templates might have been favored by PCR.

All of the isolated RNA was reverse transcribed, so expressed TCRB transcripts were sequenced. Clones were read by immunoSEQ multiplex PCR, and TCRdb kept only the in-frame ones, dropping some. The sample lists about 230,000 clones; 9.6% were seen once. As concerns this clone: Its antigen is currently unknown.

Sequenced: naive CD4+ T cells from blood. The chain combines TRBV9 with TRBJ1-5; 8 nucleotides match TRBD1. The clonotype originates from a woman under 30 in good health. This chain's CDR3 is CASSLTGGHQPQHF. The CDR3 coding sequence is TGTGCCAGCAGCTTAACAGGGGGGCATCAGCCCCAGCATTTT. Variable domain in full (rest from reference TRBV9 and TRBJ1-5): DSGVTQTPKHLITATGQRVTLRCSPRSGDLSVYWYQQSLDQGLQFLIQYYNGEERAKGNILERFSAQQFPDLHSELNLSSLELGDSALYFCASSLTGGHQPQHFGDGTRLSIL.